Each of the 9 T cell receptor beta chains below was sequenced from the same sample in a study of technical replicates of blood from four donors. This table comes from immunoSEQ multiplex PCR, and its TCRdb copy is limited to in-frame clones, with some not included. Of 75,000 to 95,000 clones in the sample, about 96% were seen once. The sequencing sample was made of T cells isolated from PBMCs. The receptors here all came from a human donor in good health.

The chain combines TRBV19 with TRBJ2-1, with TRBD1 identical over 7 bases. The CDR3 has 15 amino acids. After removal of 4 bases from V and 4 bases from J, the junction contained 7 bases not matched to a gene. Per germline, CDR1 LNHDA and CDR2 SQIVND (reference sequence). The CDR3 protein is CASSRPGQMYNEQFF. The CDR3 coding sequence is TGTGCCAGTAGTAGGCCGGGACAGATGTACAATGAGCAGTTCTTC.

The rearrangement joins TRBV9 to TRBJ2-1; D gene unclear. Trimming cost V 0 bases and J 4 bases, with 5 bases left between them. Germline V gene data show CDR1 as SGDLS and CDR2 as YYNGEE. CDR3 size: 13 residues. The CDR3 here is CASSVDGYNEQFF. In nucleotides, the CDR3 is TGTGCCAGCAGCGTAGACGGTTACAATGAGCAGTTCTTC.

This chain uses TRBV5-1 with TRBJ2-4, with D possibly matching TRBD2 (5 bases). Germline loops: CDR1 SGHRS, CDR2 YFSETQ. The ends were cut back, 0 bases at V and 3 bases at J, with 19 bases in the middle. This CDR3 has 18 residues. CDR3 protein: CASSLDLHYLAGKNIQYF. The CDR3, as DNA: TGCGCCAGCAGCTTGGATTTACATTATCTAGCCGGCAAAAACATTCAGTACTTC. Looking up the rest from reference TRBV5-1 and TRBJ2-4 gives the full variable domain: KAGVTQTPRYLIKTRGQQVTLSCSPISGHRSVSWYQQTPGQGLQFLFEYFSETQRNKGNFPGRFSGRQFSNSRSEMNVSTLELGDSALYLCASSLDLHYLAGKNIQYFGAGTRLSVL.

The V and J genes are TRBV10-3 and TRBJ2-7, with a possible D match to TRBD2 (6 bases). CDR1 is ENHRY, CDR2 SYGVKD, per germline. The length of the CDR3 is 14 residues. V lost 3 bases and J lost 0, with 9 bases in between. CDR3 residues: CAISDSSGSYEQYF. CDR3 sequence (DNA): TGTGCCATCAGTGACAGTAGCGGCTCCTACGAGCAGTACTTC.

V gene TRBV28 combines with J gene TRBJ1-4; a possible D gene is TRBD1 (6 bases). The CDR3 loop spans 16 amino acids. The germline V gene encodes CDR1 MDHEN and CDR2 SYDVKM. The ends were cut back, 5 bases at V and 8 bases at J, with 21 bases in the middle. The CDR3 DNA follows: TGTGCCAGCAGTCTCCAATGGGGGGCGGGAGGAGAAAAACTGTTTTTT. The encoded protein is CASSLQWGAGGEKLFF.

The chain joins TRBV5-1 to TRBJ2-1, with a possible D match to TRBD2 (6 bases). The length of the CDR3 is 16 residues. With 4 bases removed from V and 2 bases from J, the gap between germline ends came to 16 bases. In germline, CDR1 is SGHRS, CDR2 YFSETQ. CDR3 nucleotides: TGCGCCAGCAGCCTCCCCCCGGGCGGGACCTACAATGAGCAGTTCTTC. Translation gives CASSLPPGGTYNEQFF.

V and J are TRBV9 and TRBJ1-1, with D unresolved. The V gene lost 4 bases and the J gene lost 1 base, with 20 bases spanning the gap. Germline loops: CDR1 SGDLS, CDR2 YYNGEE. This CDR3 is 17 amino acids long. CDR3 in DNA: TGTGCCAGCAGCCCTACAAGCGCGATGAGCCAGAACACTGAAGCTTTCTTT. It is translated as CASSPTSAMSQNTEAFF. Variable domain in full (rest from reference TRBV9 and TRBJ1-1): DSGVTQTPKHLITATGQRVTLRCSPRSGDLSVYWYQQSLDQGLQFLIQYYNGEERAKGNILERFSAQQFPDLHSELNLSSLELGDSALYFCASSPTSAMSQNTEAFFGQGTRLTVV.

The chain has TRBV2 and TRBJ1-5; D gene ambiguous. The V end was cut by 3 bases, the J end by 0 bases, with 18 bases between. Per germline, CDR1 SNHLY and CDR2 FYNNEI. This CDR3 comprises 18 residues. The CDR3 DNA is TGTGCCAGCAGTGATGGGTCGGGGTCGGGCGATAGCAATCAGCCCCAGCATTTT. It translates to CASSDGSGSGDSNQPQHF.

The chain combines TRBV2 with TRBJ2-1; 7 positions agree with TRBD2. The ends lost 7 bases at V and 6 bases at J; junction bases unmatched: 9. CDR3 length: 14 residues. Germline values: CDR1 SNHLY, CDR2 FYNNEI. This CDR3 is CASTSLAEGNEQFF. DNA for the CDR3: TGTGCCAGCACGAGCCTAGCGGAGGGCAATGAGCAGTTCTTC.